This T cell receptor (beta chain) was captured by sequencing in a study of Ad26.COV2.S vaccination and SARS-CoV-2 variants. Study information: Recipients of Ad26.COV2.S got it intramuscularly, once or twice 56 days apart.

Treatment meaning: some 19 received Ad26.COV2.S at low or high dose, single or two shots; 5 received placebo; per-sample allocation not given. Collection of samples fell on day 63 after the first vaccine or placebo injection. The repertoire was sequenced with immunoSEQ multiplex PCR; TCRdb's copy has only in-frame clones and lacks some. This table has hundreds of thousands of clones, 87% appearing once. Germline V gene data show CDR1 as SEHNR and CDR2 as FQNEAQ (reference sequence). V shed 5 bases and J shed 0 bases, with 13 bases lying between them. The CDR3 has 15 amino acids. This chain joins TRBV7-9 and TRBJ1-1; possibly TRBD1 for D (5 bases). This material consisted of peripheral blood, taken in a trial of Ad26.COV2.S vaccine versus placebo. This TCR was sampled from a person between 18 and 65 years old who received the Ad26.COV2.S COVID-19 vaccine or a placebo. The CDR3 here is CASSLGQQLNTEAFF. The CDR3 bases are TGTGCCAGCAGCCTTGGACAACAACTGAACACTGAAGCTTTCTTT.